This T cell receptor beta chain was profiled in a study of cytomegalovirus exposure and HLA in healthy donors. The study's findings and limits: With later analysis, a missense DCLRE1C variant became linked to TCR beta V- and J-gene trimming.

In the case of this clone: Its target is unknown.

Per the germline V gene, CDR1 is SGHRS and CDR2 is YFSETQ. CDR3 length: 14 amino acids. The V gene end was trimmed by 4 bases and the J gene end by 3 bases; junction bases not matched to a gene: 5. PCR primers comprised 60 Vbeta and 13 Jbeta primers. Generated by immunoSEQ multiplex PCR, the TCRdb table keeps only in-frame clones and is missing some. Of about 110,000 clones listed, around 75% were seen once; the top ten hold roughly 3%. The chain has TRBV5-1 and TRBJ2-7; 9 nucleotides line up with TRBD1. The sequence came from a female donor in good health and CMV-seronegative. The sequencing input was PBMCs. CDR3 DNA: TGCGCCAGCAGCCCCCCGGGACAGGGCTACGAGCAGTACTTC. Encoded protein: CASSPPGQGYEQYF.